The clone carrying this T cell receptor (beta chain) was detected a few times. The target antigen is unknown. This record comes from a study of cytomegalovirus exposure and HLA in healthy donors. Across the whole study: The platform used for the 120 or so validation repertoires matched that of the approximately 620 first-cohort repertoires, a later analysis reported.

Some clones are missing from TCRdb's copy, which holds only in-frame ones; the method was immunoSEQ multiplex PCR. The table records fewer than 95,000 clones, roughly 94% of them present only once. Study-wide findings and caveats: Researchers catalogued 150 or so TCR beta chains as cytomegalovirus-associated. The tendency of first-cohort TCR clusters to co-occur in the 120 or so validation repertoires emerged from a later analysis.

Per germline, CDR1 MNHEY and CDR2 SMNVEV (reference sequence). The J segment lost 0 bases and the V segment lost 3 bases, leaving 6 bases of the junction unmatched. The CDR3 is 17 residues long. Sequencing input: PBMCs. The sequence came from a woman younger than 35 in good health and CMV-seronegative. The V and J genes are TRBV27 and TRBJ2-1; 9 bases align to TRBD2. This CDR3 is CASSLRLAGFSYNEQFF. In DNA, the CDR3 is TGTGCCAGCAGTTTGAGGCTAGCGGGGTTCTCCTACAATGAGCAGTTCTTC.